The clone carrying this T cell receptor beta chain was observed a few times. The target antigen is unknown. This sample was included in a study of cytomegalovirus exposure and HLA in healthy donors. Study-level results: A likely sequencing artifact accounted for one observed cluster of highly shared sequence variants.

Researchers ran the PCR with 60 Vbeta and 13 Jbeta primers. Method: immunoSEQ multiplex PCR; TCRdb's copy keeps in-frame clones and lacks some. There are approximately 130,000 clones in the sample; 65% to 80% occur only once, and approximately 6.3% lies in the top ten. The CDR3 loop spans 15 amino acids. Germline trimming cut 2 bases from V and 10 bases from J; bases unmatched to any gene: 10. CDR1 and CDR2 (germline): SGHTA, FQGTGA. The chain couples TRBV7-3 to TRBJ2-1, with 8 bases fitting TRBD1. Sequenced material: PBMCs. This TCR derives from a man younger than 35 in good health and CMV-seropositive. The CDR3 sequence is CASSLLGTGVSEQFF. The CDR3 bases are TGTGCCAGCAGCTTATTGGGGACAGGCGTTAGCGAGCAGTTCTTC.